This T cell receptor beta chain was documented in a study of post-analysis software for immune sequencing data. Overall study context: Both relapsing-remitting and secondary progressive multiple sclerosis featured among the disease courses, as did progressive-relapsing multiple sclerosis.

TCR beta cDNA libraries had unique molecular identifiers. From the PCR reads, TCRdb called clonotypes with MiXCR, one entry per CDR3 protein. The sample comprises around 400,000 distinct CDR3 sequences, 39% of which are singletons, and 6% to 9% rests with the top ten. To note about this clonotype: Its cognate antigen is unknown.

CDR3 length equals 16 residues. Trimming cost V 1 base and J 4 bases; bases outside gene matches: 7. Findings of the study overall: Same-batch preparations were strongly co-clustered by F measure. There were roughly 5 TRBV segments more frequent in patients than controls, and TRBV5-6, TRBV5-1 and TRBV20-1 were among them. Multiple sclerosis patients showed significantly lower normalized Chao1 diversity than controls did.

The clonotype originates from a girl aged 2-10 years with multiple sclerosis. What was sequenced was blood. The rearrangement joins TRBV12-3 or TRBV12-4 to TRBJ1-2, with TRBD1 identical over 9 bases. The CDR3 region is CASSLVWTGATYGYTF. CDR3 coding DNA: TGTGCCAGCAGTTTAGTCTGGACAGGGGCAACCTATGGCTACACCTTC.